These T cell receptor beta chains were read from a single sample in a study of blood T cell repertoires in COVID-19. Produced via immunoSEQ multiplex PCR; TCRdb's table is partial and in-frame only. The repertoire includes roughly 500,000 clones, roughly nine tenths of them detected once, and 6.5% to 8.5% sits in the top ten. The sequencing input was PBMCs or T cells enriched from blood (not recorded which). The origin of the receptors is a woman aged 60-75 years who had recovered from COVID-19. Each CDR3 is given with its conserved first and last residue. The D gene is left open where the match is weak.

d_call | v_call | cdr3_aa
NA | TRBV5-4 | CASSPPGTNTGELFF
TRBD1 | TRBV5-6 | CASSWDRGRAFF
TRBD1 | TRBV6-5 | CATSDRGSSYGYTF
TRBD1 | TRBV9 | CASSLDQGGNSPLHF
NA | TRBV14 | CASSQVYRLGAMNTEAFF
TRBD2 | TRBV12-5 | CASGSQPWGLNTDTQYF
NA | TRBV27 | CASSLQGNTEAFF
NA | TRBV4-1 | CASSPGQFSYNEQFF
TRBD1 | TRBV6-5 | CASRKTGGREAFF
NA | TRBV21-1 | CASSIHYEQYF
NA | TRBV4-1 | CASSQEAGRLSGNTIYF
NA | TRBV14 | CASSGNQGWYGYTF
NA | TRBV28 | CASSPYRASNQPQHF
NA | TRBV7-2 | CASSSGPNQPQHF
TRBD2 | TRBV5-1 | CASFPSGGSTDTQYF
TRBD1 | TRBV24-1 | CATGLTGLTGELFF
TRBD1 | TRBV3-1/TRBV3-2 | CASSQGSTGGTNSPLHF
TRBD1 | TRBV12-5 | CASGLRQGVAYEQYF
TRBD2 | TRBV10-3 | CAISEPGLAGGENIQYF
TRBD1 | TRBV19 | CASTPWRTGVKNIQYF
NA | TRBV2 | CASSPWGLTPSEDYGYTF
NA | TRBV9 | CASSLGGGQNYGYTF
NA | TRBV5-6 | CASSLDGYNEQFF
NA | TRBV7-6 | CASSLGGGTEAFF
NA | TRBV5-5 | CASSFIVGQENYGYTF
TRBD1 | TRBV6-5 | CASSYSGTGRGGELFF
NA | TRBV6-1 | CASSEAQTSIWTDTQYF
TRBD1 | TRBV30 | CAWSDWDSSTNEKLFF
NA | TRBV5-4 | CASSVGGDNEKLFF
NA | TRBV24-1 | CATSDREAKNIQYF
NA | TRBV5-4 | CASHWGNNEQFF
TRBD1 | TRBV10-3 | CAISELGQGSEAFF
TRBD2 | TRBV3-1/TRBV3-2 | CASSQVAGGEKQYF
NA | TRBV7-7 | CASSLEGVETQYF
TRBD1 | TRBV19 | CASRPHRDRAYNEQFF
NA | TRBV5-1 | CASSLDRADYGYTF
NA | TRBV5-6 | CASSLGGGETQYF
TRBD1 | TRBV18 | CASSPRGQGILETQYF
NA | TRBV14 | CASSQGSGKVTSPLHF
NA | TRBV6-6 | CASSRRQNLSGNTIYF
TRBD2 | TRBV14 | CASSPLGRVYNEQFF
TRBD1 | TRBV18 | CASSPGQGPYEQYF
NA | TRBV28 | CASILGGGSYEQYF
NA | TRBV12-5 | CASGLVLYGYTF
TRBD1 | TRBV19 | CASTDRFSNQPQHF
NA | TRBV6-1 | CASSELVGETQYF
TRBD2 | TRBV28 | CASSLGRSGGSGELFF
NA | TRBV19 | CASSISYRVYNQPQHF
TRBD1 | TRBV7-2 | CASRPTGAYGYTF
NA | TRBV24-1 | CATSDFSRGNNEQFF
NA | TRBV11-2 | CASSRLTGNTEAFF
NA | TRBV5-1 | CASSSETRRQVGTDTQYF
NA | TRBV19 | CASSIGAQSYNEQFF
NA | TRBV27 | CASSSEGLAGNQPQHF
TRBD2 | TRBV10-3 | CAISVGAGGTGELFF
NA | TRBV27 | CASSWGRSQFF
TRBD1 | TRBV24-1 | CATSDWTGGFTGELFF
TRBD1 | TRBV7-2 | CASSARQGGTEAFF
TRBD1 | TRBV18 | CASSPDRDPYSGNTIYF